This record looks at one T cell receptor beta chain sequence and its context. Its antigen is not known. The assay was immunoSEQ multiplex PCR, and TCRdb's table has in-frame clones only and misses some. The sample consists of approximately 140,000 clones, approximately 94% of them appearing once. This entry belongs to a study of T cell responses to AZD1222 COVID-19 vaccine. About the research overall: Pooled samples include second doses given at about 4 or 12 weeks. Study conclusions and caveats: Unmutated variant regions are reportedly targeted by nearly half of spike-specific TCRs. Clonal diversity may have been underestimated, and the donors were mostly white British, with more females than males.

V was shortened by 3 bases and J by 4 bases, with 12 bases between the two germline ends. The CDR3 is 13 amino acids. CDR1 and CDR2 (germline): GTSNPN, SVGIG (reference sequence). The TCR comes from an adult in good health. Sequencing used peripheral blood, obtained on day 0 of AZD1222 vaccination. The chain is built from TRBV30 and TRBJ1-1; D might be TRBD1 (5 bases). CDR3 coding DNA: TGTGCCTGGAGGGCCCCCAGGGTCACTGAAGCTTTCTTT. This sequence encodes CAWRAPRVTEAFF.